This TCR beta chain was obtained from a study of cytomegalovirus exposure and HLA in healthy donors. Study findings and constraints: DRB1 showed the most TCR associations and HLA-C the fewest in a later analysis, as rates varied by HLA locus.

The CDR3 length is 18 residues. Between the trimmed V and J ends, which lost 11 bases and 4 bases, there was a span of 27 bases. Per the germline V gene, CDR1 is SNHLY and CDR2 is FYNNEI. The primer mix had 60 Vbeta and 13 Jbeta primers. Using immunoSEQ multiplex PCR, the repertoire was profiled, and TCRdb retains in-frame clones only, with some absent. The sample contains under 250,000 clones, approximately 78% of which appear only once. Concerning this clone itself: What it recognizes is unknown.

The specimen was PBMCs. The J gene is TRBJ2-6, the V gene TRBV2, with a tentative D call TRBD1 (5 bases). This TCR was sampled from a boy younger than 18 in good health and CMV-seronegative. The CDR3 DNA reads TGTGCCGTCAAAGGGGCACCCGTCGGCTTTAGAGGGGCCAACGTCCTGACTTTC. Translated, it gives CAVKGAPVGFRGANVLTF.